This T cell receptor (beta chain) was captured in a study of T cells in Graves' hyperthyroidism and ophthalmopathy. Comments on this clonotype: Antigen unknown.

The TCR beta CDR3 regions underwent amplification using RNA transcripts as the source. The primer set for the first-round RT-PCR of the TCR CDR3 was HTBI. TCRdb ran MiXCR on the multiplex PCR reads and lists one entry per CDR3 protein. Of about 720,000 distinct CDR3 sequences in the sample, about a sixth are singletons; the top ten hold 8.4%. Hyperthyroidism had been newly diagnosed in patients aged 18 to 65, and its duration was under 2 months. PBMCs were obtained from over 8.5 ml fresh peripheral blood. General study results and limits: Blood also showed most of the thyroid clonotypes that were expanded above 0.001.

Deletions cut 1 base from V and 2 bases from J, with 6 bases between. In germline, CDR1 is LNHDA, CDR2 SQIVND (reference sequence). The CDR3 sequence is 14 residues long. Sequenced: blood. This sequence originates from a man aged 18-30 years with Graves' hyperthyroidism. The chain joins TRBV19 to TRBJ1-5; D is possibly TRBD1 (5 bases). CDR3 protein: CASSIVGGNQPQHF. Here the CDR3 DNA reads TGTGCCAGTAGTATAGTAGGGGGCAATCAGCCCCAGCATTTT.